The present entry profiles one TCR beta chain with its context. Its antigen is as yet unknown. The entry originates in a study of blood T cells in healthy people across ages. For the study at large: Template switching caught about one barcoded beta molecule for each two T cells. Study-level points and caveats: Diversity figures based on one million T cells were deemed too low. PBMCs went unsorted, and a conclusive naive versus antigen-experienced comparison was therefore prevented.

Germline V gene sequence: CDR1 MNHEY, CDR2 SVGEGT. This CDR3 comprises 13 residues. The ends lost 5 bases at V and 5 bases at J; junction bases unmatched: 3. Total RNA was isolated from each sample in quantities of at least 5 micrograms. Next came a second PCR, run for about 6 to 12 cycles, which used a sample-barcoded 5' primer along with a J-beta primer mix. One entry per CDR3 protein, called by TCRdb with MiXCR from the 5' RACE reads. Of hundreds of thousands of distinct CDR3 sequences listed, around 36% are singletons. The chain links TRBV6-2 or TRBV6-3 to TRBJ2-1; 7 nucleotides align to TRBD2. Sequencing input: blood. This sequence was found in a man aged 18-30 years in good health. In DNA form, the CDR3 reads TGTGCCAGCAGTCCTAGCGGACACAATGAGCAGTTCTTC. Encoded protein: CASSPSGHNEQFF.